A selection of T cell receptor beta chains follows, all from one sample in a study of T cell responses to AZD1222 COVID-19 vaccine. Produced via immunoSEQ multiplex PCR; TCRdb's table is partial and in-frame only. The data show 150,000 or so clones, roughly nine tenths seen once. The starting material was peripheral blood, obtained on day 0 of AZD1222 vaccination. These receptors all stem from an adult in good health. CDR3s include the opening cysteine and the closing phenylalanine or tryptophan. D genes are given only for firm matches. Not all rows give a size; the values are once, few, many and, for expanded clones, a class.

V gene	J gene	clone size	D gene	CDR3 DNA	CDR3 protein
TRBV25-1	TRBJ2-2	.	.	TGTGCCAGCAGTGAATCAACAGGGATTAGGGCCGGGGAGCTGTTTTTT	CASSESTGIRAGELFF
TRBV19	TRBJ1-5	.	TRBD1	TGTGCCAGTAGCGGTGGGACAGGGAATCAGCCCCAGCATTTT	CASSGGTGNQPQHF
TRBV28	TRBJ2-7	.	TRBD2	TGTGCCAGCAGTTTTACTAGCGGGGCTTACGAGCAGTACTTC	CASSFTSGAYEQYF
TRBV9	TRBJ1-3	.	.	TGTGCCAGCAGCGTAAAGGGGAGTAGAAACACCATATATTTT	CASSVKGSRNTIYF
TRBV5-6	TRBJ1-5	once	.	TGTGCCAGCAGCTTGGAGCAGGATTTGTATCAGCCCCAGCATTTT	CASSLEQDLYQPQHF
TRBV20-1	TRBJ2-7	.	TRBD2	TGCAGTGCTAGTTTACTAGCGGGAGGCGAGCAGTACTTC	CSASLLAGGEQYF
TRBV6-6	TRBJ1-2	.	.	TGTGCCAGCAGTGCGGGACAACAATATGGCTACACCTTC	CASSAGQQYGYTF
TRBV7-8	TRBJ2-1	.	.	TGTGCCAGCAGCTTGAGGGGGAACATTCGAGGGAATGAGCAGTTCTTC	CASSLRGNIRGNEQFF
TRBV6-2/TRBV6-3	TRBJ1-1	.	TRBD1	TGTGCCAGCAGTTACCCCGGGACAGGGGCGGGCACTGAAGCTTTCTTT	CASSYPGTGAGTEAFF
TRBV12-3/TRBV12-4	TRBJ2-7	.	TRBD1	TGTGCCAGCAGATCGACAGGGGTCGAGCAGTACTTC	CASRSTGVEQYF
TRBV7-2	TRBJ1-2	.	TRBD1	TGTGCCAGCAGCTTATTCGGGCAGGGGGCAGGGTATGGCTACACCTTC	CASSLFGQGAGYGYTF
TRBV19	TRBJ2-1	.	TRBD1	TGTGCCAGTACTTACCGGGACAGGTCTTTCGGGCCCTACAATGAGCAGTTCTTC	CASTYRDRSFGPYNEQFF
TRBV21-1	TRBJ2-5	.	.	TGTGCCAGCAGCAAAGTCGTGACGGACAGGCAACAAGAGACCCAGTACTTC	CASSKVVTDRQQETQYF
TRBV3-1/TRBV3-2	TRBJ2-7	.	TRBD2	TGTGCCAGCAGCCAAGTCTCGGGAGCGGGGTACGAGCAGTACTTC	CASSQVSGAGYEQYF
TRBV14	TRBJ2-5	.	TRBD1	TGTGCCAGCAGCCAAGCCTGGGTGGGACAGTTCCAAGAGACCCAGTACTTC	CASSQAWVGQFQETQYF
TRBV10-3	TRBJ1-6	.	.	TGTGCCATCAGTGAGGGCTCCTATAATTCACCCCTCCACTTT	CAISEGSYNSPLHF
TRBV14	TRBJ2-3	.	.	TGTGCCAGCAGCCAAGATATTACGGCAGGGGGCACAGATACGCAGTATTTT	CASSQDITAGGTDTQYF
TRBV5-4	TRBJ2-7	few	.	TGTGCCAGCAGTTATTGGGGGGCCGAGCAGTACTTC	CASSYWGAEQYF
TRBV10-3	TRBJ1-2	.	TRBD1	TGTGCCATCAGTCCGGACAGGGGGCCCCACTATGGCTACACCTTC	CAISPDRGPHYGYTF
TRBV6-5	TRBJ2-7	.	TRBD2	TGTGCCAGCAGCTACGGGACTAGCGGGTCCTACGAGCAGTACTTC	CASSYGTSGSYEQYF
TRBV6-5	TRBJ2-7	.	.	TGTGCCAGCAGTAGGGGGACTTTCTACGAGCAGTACTTC	CASSRGTFYEQYF
TRBV4-2	TRBJ2-2	.	.	TGTGCCAGCAGCCAAGACGGTAGTGGCACCGGGGAGCTGTTTTTT	CASSQDGSGTGELFF
TRBV7-8	TRBJ2-3	.	TRBD2	TGTGCCAGCAGCGGACGGGGGGGTACCAACACAGATACGCAGTATTTT	CASSGRGGTNTDTQYF
TRBV12-3/TRBV12-4	TRBJ1-4	.	.	TGTGCCAGCAGTTTAGGAGGGGAAAAACTGTTTTTT	CASSLGGEKLFF
TRBV10-3	TRBJ1-4	.	.	TGTGCCATCAGTGTAGAAGGGGACCGGAATGAAAAACTGTTTTTT	CAISVEGDRNEKLFF
TRBV9	TRBJ1-1	.	TRBD1	TGTGCCAGCAGCGTGGCGGGACAGGGGCCCTCTTTCTTT	CASSVAGQGPSFF
TRBV30	TRBJ2-2	.	.	TGTGCCTGCGTAGTTAGGTCCGGGGAGCTGTTTTTT	CACVVRSGELFF
TRBV5-1	TRBJ2-5	.	.	TGCGCCAGCAGGTCGACCGGAGGGGGAGAGACCCAGTACTTC	CASRSTGGGETQYF
TRBV10-3	TRBJ2-7	.	TRBD1	TGTGCCATCAGTGGGGAGGACGACAGGGGGTTTGAGCAGTACTTC	CAISGEDDRGFEQYF
TRBV19	TRBJ2-1	.	TRBD2	TGTGCCAGCCACTCCCAGGCGGGAGGGCCTTACAATGAGCAGTTCTTC	CASHSQAGGPYNEQFF
TRBV5-1	TRBJ2-2	few	TRBD2	TGCGCCAGCAGCAGAGGACTAGCGGGGAACACCGGGGAGCTGTTTTTT	CASSRGLAGNTGELFF
TRBV27	TRBJ2-2	.	.	TGTGCCAGCAGTATGGGGACTAACACCGGGGAGCTGTTTTTT	CASSMGTNTGELFF
TRBV7-2	TRBJ2-7	.	.	TGTGCCAGCAGCCCGGTCCCGGGGGCCTACGAGCAGTACTTC	CASSPVPGAYEQYF
TRBV2	TRBJ2-7	.	.	TGTGCCAGCAGTGAGCAGGGGCCCTCTGGGGAGCAGTACTTC	CASSEQGPSGEQYF
TRBV15	TRBJ2-3	.	TRBD1	TGTGCCACCAGCAGAGTACGAGGACAGGGCCAAGATACGCAGTATTTT	CATSRVRGQGQDTQYF
TRBV30	TRBJ1-2	once	.	TGTGCCTGGAGTCGATATGGAAACTATGGCTACACCTTC	CAWSRYGNYGYTF
TRBV7-2	TRBJ2-3	.	.	TGTGCCAGCAGCTTAGAAGGGGTGAGCACAGATACGCAGTATTTT	CASSLEGVSTDTQYF
TRBV7-8	TRBJ2-5	.	TRBD1	TGTGCCAGCAGCAGGACAGGGGCAACAAGGGAGACCCAGTACTTC	CASSRTGATRETQYF
TRBV19	TRBJ2-7	.	.	TGTGCCAGTAGCACTTCTACCTACGAGCAGTACTTC	CASSTSTYEQYF
TRBV9	TRBJ2-1	.	TRBD2	TGTGCCAGCAGCGTAGCGGGCGGGAGTGTCTCCTACAATGAGCAGTTCTTC	CASSVAGGSVSYNEQFF
TRBV18	TRBJ1-4	.	TRBD1	TGTGCCAGCTCACGGACAGGGGTAAATGAAAAACTGTTTTTT	CASSRTGVNEKLFF
TRBV18	TRBJ1-2	.	.	TGTGCCAGCTCACCACGCCTAGAGGGGGGATTTTATGGCTACACCTTC	CASSPRLEGGFYGYTF
TRBV5-5	TRBJ2-3	.	TRBD2	TGTGCCAGCAGCTTTGCTAGCGGGGTGATCACAGATACGCAGTATTTT	CASSFASGVITDTQYF
TRBV9	TRBJ1-5	.	TRBD1	TGTGCCAGCAGCGTACAGGGGGACAAGCCCCAGCATTTT	CASSVQGDKPQHF
TRBV11-2	TRBJ1-6	.	TRBD1	TGTGCCAGCAGCTTAGCCGGACAGGGTAATTCACCCCTCCACTTT	CASSLAGQGNSPLHF
TRBV13	TRBJ2-2	.	TRBD2	TGTGCCAGCAGCCCATCAACTAGCGGGCTCGTCACCGGGGAGCTGTTTTTT	CASSPSTSGLVTGELFF
TRBV7-9	TRBJ2-4	.	.	TGTGCCAGCAGCGCACAGTGGGACATTCAGTACTTC	CASSAQWDIQYF
TRBV11-2	TRBJ1-3	.	.	TGTGCCAGCAGCCCAGCCAAACCTCTTGGAAACACCATATATTTT	CASSPAKPLGNTIYF
TRBV5-6	TRBJ2-2	.	TRBD1	TGTGCCAGCAGCATCGGGACAGGGGACACCGGGGAGCTGTTTTTT	CASSIGTGDTGELFF
TRBV9	TRBJ1-3	once	.	TGTGCCAGCAGCTATGAACCGATCTCTGGAAACACCATATATTTT	CASSYEPISGNTIYF
TRBV6-2/TRBV6-3	TRBJ1-2	.	.	TGTGCCAGCAGCTCCAAAGACAGTCCCCATGGAGGCTACACCTTC	CASSSKDSPHGGYTF
TRBV24-1	TRBJ1-2	.	.	TGTGCCACCAAGAAAGCATCACCCGCCGGGGGCTACACCTTC	CATKKASPAGGYTF
TRBV19	TRBJ1-3	.	.	TGTGCCAGTAGTATCCAGGGAGATGGAAACACCATATATTTT	CASSIQGDGNTIYF